The rows below give T cell receptor beta chains drawn from one sample of a study of shared clonotypes between healthy human individuals. Some clones are missing from TCRdb's copy, which holds only in-frame ones; the method was immunoSEQ multiplex PCR. The sample has roughly 1,600,000 clones; 98% are singletons. The material sequenced was naive CD4+ T cells sorted from blood. Receptors originate from a man aged 25 to 40 in good health. CDR3s include the opening cysteine and the closing phenylalanine or tryptophan. Each record gives: J gene, D gene, V gene, CDR3 protein. The D gene is left open where the match is weak.

TRBJ1-1	TRBD1	TRBV5-1	CASKVSTGSINTEAFF
TRBJ1-2	.	TRBV2	CASSEPPKRYTF
TRBJ1-5	TRBD1	TRBV7-2	CASRPDRVQPQHF
TRBJ2-1	.	TRBV6-5	CASSYAGAYNEQFF
TRBJ2-1	.	TRBV6-1	CASSTRYNEQFF
TRBJ1-4	.	TRBV18	CASSPKDGNEKLFF
TRBJ1-4	.	TRBV21-1	CASSHPGDRYEKLFF
TRBJ2-5	.	TRBV6-1	CASTRMGSVQETQYF
TRBJ2-7	TRBD2	TRBV10-2	CASSERGTSGYEQYF
TRBJ1-5	TRBD1	TRBV15	CATSRGTGVRNQPQHF
TRBJ2-7	.	TRBV5-1	CASSLVGMGYEQYF
TRBJ2-7	TRBD2	TRBV9	CASSVGTSGSRIYEQYF
TRBJ2-1	.	TRBV9	CASSVAGTSYNEQFF
TRBJ2-7	.	TRBV6-5	CASSRTWAGDYEQYF
TRBJ1-1	.	TRBV10-1	CASSRGLNTEAFF
TRBJ2-2	TRBD1	TRBV18	CASSPSAGGITGELFF
TRBJ2-1	.	TRBV6-1	CASSASRGVYNEQFF
TRBJ1-1	.	TRBV7-2	CASSLGGREGTEAFF
TRBJ2-7	.	TRBV18	CASSPAGAPPYEQYF
TRBJ2-2	.	TRBV14	CASSQVPNGELFF
TRBJ2-3	TRBD2	TRBV19	CASSILAGASTDTQYF
TRBJ2-7	TRBD1	TRBV6-5	CASSRSDRGAYEQYF
TRBJ2-7	TRBD1	TRBV25-1	CASSVMGGTGPYEQYF
TRBJ1-3	.	TRBV14	CASSQVTASSGNTIYF
TRBJ1-2	.	TRBV7-8	CASSRMTGGNYGYTF
TRBJ2-7	.	TRBV28	CASRVGEREQYF
TRBJ2-1	.	TRBV18	CASSPSGDNEQFF
TRBJ2-1	TRBD1	TRBV7-9	CASSFQGVYNEQFF
TRBJ2-7	.	TRBV11-2	CASSLPGARYEQYF